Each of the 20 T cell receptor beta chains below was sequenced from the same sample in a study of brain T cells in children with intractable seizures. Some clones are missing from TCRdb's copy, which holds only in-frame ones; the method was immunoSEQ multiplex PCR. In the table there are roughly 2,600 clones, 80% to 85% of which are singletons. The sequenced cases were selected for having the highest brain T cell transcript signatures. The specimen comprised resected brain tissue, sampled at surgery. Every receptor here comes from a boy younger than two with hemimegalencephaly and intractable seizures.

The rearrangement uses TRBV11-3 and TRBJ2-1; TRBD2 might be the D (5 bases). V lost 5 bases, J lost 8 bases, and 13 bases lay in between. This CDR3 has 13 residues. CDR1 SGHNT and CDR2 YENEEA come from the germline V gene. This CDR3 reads CASSLQGSHEQFF. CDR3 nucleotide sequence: TGTGCCAGCAGCCTCCAAGGGAGCCATGAGCAGTTCTTC.

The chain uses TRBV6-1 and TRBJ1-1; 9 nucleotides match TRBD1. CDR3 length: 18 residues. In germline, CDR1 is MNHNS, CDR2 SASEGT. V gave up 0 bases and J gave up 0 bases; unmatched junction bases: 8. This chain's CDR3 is CASSEAGQGLGLNTEAFF. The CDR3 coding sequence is TGTGCCAGCAGTGAAGCGGGACAGGGTTTGGGGTTGAACACTGAAGCTTTCTTT.

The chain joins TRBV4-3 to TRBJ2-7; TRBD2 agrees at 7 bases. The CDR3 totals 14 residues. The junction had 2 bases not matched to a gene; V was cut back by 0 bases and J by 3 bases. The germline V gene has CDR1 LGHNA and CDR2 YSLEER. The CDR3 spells CASSQDRDYYEQYF. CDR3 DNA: TGCGCCAGCAGCCAAGATAGGGACTACTACGAGCAGTACTTC.

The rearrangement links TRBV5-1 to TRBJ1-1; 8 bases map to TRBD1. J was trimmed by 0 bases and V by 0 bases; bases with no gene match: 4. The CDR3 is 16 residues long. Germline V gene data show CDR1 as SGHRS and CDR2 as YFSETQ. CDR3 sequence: CASSLGQGTVNTEAFF. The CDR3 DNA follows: TGCGCCAGCAGCTTGGGACAGGGGACAGTGAACACTGAAGCTTTCTTT.

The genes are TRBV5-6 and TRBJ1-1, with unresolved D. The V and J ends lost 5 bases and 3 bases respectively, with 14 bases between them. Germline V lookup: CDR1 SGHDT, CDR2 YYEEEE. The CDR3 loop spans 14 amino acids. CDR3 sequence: CASRVGVTYTEAFF. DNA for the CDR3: TGTGCCAGCAGGGTCGGGGTTACCTACACTGAAGCTTTCTTT.

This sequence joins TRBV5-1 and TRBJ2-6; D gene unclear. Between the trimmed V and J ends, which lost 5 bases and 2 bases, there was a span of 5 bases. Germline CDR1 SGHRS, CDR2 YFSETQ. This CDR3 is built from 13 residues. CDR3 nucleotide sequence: TGCGCCAGCAGGGTAGCTGGGGCCAACGTCCTGACTTTC. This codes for CASRVAGANVLTF.

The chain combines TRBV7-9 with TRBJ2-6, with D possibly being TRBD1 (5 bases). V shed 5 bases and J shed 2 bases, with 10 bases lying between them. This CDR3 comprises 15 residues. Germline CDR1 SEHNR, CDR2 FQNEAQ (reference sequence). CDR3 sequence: CASSRPRAGANVLTF. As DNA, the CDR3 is TGTGCCAGCAGCCGACCCAGGGCTGGGGCCAACGTCCTGACTTTC.

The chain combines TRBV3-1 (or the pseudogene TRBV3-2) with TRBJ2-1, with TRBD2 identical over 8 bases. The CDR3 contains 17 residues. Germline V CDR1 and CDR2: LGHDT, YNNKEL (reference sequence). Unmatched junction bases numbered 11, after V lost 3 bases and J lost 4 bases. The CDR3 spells CASSQPPGRGEYNEQFF. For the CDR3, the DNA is TGTGCCAGCAGCCAGCCGCCGGGGCGGGGGGAGTACAATGAGCAGTTCTTC.

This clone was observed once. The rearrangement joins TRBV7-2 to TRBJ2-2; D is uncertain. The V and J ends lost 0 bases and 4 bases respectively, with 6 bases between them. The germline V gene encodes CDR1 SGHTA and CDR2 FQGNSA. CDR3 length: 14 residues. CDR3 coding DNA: TGTGCCAGCAGCTTAGCCAAGGGCACCGGGGAGCTGTTTTTT. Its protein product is CASSLAKGTGELFF. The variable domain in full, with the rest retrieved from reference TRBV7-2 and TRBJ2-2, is GAGVSQSPSNKVTEKGKDVELRCDPISGHTALYWYRQSLGQGLEFLIYFQGNSAPDKSGLPSDRFSAERTGGSVSTLTIQRTQQEDSAVYLCASSLAKGTGELFFGEGSRLTVL.

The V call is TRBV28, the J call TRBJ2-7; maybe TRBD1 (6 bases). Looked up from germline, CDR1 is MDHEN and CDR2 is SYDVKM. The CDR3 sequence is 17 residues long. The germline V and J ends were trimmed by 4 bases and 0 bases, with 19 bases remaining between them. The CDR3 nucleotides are TGTGCCAGCAGTTCAGTAGAAGGGACACTCAGCTCCTACGAGCAGTACTTC. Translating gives CASSSVEGTLSSYEQYF.

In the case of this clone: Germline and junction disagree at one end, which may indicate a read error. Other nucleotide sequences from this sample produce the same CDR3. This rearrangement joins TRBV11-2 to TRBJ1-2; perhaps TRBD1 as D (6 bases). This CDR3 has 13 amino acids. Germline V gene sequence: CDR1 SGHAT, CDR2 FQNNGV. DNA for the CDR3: TGTGCGAGCCAGCTGGGGGCCGCGACTGGCTACAGCTTC. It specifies CASQLGAATGYSF.

CDR3 in DNA: TGTGCCAGCAGTGATCTGCGGGGGCGCGGTTACGAGCAGTACTTC. This codes for CASSDLRGRGYEQYF. The chain links TRBV2 to TRBJ2-7, with D possibly matching TRBD2 (7 bases). This CDR3 has 15 amino acids. Germline CDR1 SNHLY, CDR2 FYNNEI. Trimming stripped 3 bases from V and 4 bases from J, with 16 bases between. Full variable domain (outside the CDR3, taken from reference TRBV2 and TRBJ2-7): EPEVTQTPSHQVTQMGQEVILRCVPISNHLYFYWYRQILGQKVEFLVSFYNNEISEKSEIFDDQFSVERPDGSNFTLKIRSTKLEDSAMYFCASSDLRGRGYEQYFGPGTRLTVT.

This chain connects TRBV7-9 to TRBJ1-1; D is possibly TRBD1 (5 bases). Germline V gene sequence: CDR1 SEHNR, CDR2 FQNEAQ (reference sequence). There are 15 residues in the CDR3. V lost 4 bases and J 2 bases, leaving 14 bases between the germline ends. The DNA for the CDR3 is TGTGCCAGCAGCTCCCCCGGGACGGGAAACACTGAAGCTTTCTTT. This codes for CASSSPGTGNTEAFF.

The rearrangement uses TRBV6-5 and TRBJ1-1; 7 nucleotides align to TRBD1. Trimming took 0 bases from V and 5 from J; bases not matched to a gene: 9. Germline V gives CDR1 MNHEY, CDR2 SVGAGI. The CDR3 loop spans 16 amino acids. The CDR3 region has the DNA TGTGCCAGCAGTTACTCGAGCCCAGGGGGGTGGACTGAAGCTTTCTTT. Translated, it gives CASSYSSPGGWTEAFF.

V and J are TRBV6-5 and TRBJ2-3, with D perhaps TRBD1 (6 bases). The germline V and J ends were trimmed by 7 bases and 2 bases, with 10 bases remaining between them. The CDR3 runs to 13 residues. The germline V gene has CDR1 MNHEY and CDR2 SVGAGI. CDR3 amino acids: CASTRGTTDTQYF. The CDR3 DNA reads TGTGCCAGCACCAGGGGCACCACAGATACGCAGTATTTT.

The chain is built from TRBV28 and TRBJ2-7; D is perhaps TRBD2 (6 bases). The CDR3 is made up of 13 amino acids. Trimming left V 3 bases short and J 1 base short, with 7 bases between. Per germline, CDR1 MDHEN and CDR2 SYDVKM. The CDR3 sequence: CASSFGTSYEQYF. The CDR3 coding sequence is TGTGCCAGCAGTTTCGGGACTTCCTACGAGCAGTACTTC. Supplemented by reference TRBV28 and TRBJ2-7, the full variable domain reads DVKVTQSSRYLVKRTGEKVFLECVQDMDHENMFWYRQDPGLGLRLIYFSYDVKMKEKGDIPEGYSVSREKKERFSLILESASTNQTSMYLCASSFGTSYEQYFGPGTRLTVT.

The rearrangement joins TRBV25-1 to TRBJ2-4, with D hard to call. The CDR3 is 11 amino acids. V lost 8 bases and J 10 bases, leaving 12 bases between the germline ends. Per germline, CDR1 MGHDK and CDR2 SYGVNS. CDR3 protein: CASQLGGIQYF. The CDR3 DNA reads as TGTGCCAGCCAATTGGGTGGAATTCAGTACTTC.

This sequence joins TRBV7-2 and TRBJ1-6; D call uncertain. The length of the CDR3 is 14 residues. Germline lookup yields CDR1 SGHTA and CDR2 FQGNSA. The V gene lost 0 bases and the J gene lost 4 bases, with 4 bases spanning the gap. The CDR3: CASSLAGYNSPLHF. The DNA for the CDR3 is TGTGCCAGCAGCTTAGCCGGTTATAATTCACCCCTCCACTTT.

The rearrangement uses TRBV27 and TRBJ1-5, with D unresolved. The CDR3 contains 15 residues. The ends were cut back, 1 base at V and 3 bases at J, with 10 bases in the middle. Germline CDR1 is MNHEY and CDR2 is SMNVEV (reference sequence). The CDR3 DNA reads TGTGCCAGCAGTTTATGGTGGGGTCACAATCAGCCCCAGCATTTT. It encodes CASSLWWGHNQPQHF.

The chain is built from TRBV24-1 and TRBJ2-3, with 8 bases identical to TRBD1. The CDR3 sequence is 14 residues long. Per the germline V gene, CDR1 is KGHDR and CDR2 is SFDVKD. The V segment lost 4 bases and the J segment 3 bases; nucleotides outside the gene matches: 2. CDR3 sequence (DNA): TGTGCCACCAGTGACGGACAGGGAACAGATACGCAGTATTTT. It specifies CATSDGQGTDTQYF.